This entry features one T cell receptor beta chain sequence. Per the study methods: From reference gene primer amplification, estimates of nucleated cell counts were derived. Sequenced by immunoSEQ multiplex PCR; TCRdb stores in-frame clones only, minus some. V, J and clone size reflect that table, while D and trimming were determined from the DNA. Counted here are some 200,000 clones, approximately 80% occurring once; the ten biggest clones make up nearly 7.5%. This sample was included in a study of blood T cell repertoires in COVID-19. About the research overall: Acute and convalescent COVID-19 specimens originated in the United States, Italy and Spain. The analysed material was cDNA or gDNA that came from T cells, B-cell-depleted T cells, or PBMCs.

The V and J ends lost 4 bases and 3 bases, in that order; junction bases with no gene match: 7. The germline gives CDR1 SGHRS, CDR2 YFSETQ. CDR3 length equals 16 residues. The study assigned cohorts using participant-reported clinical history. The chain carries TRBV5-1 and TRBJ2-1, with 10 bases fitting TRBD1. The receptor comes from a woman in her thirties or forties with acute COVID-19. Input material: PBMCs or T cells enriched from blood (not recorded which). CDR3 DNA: TGCGCCAGCAGCCTGGCGACAGGGGGCCTCTACAATGAGCAGTTCTTC. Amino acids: CASSLATGGLYNEQFF.